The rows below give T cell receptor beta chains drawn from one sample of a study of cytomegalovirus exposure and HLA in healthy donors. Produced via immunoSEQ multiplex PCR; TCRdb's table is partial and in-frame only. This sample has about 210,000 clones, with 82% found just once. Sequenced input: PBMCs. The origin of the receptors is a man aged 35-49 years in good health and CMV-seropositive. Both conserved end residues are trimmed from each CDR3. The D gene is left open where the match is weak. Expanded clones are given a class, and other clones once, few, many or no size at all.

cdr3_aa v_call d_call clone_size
ASIKDRGDTGELF TRBV5-1 TRBD1 NA
ASRGSGGTEAF TRBV27 NA few
ASSQVPGQGNTGELF TRBV4-1 TRBD1 once
ASSLAGQGGEQY TRBV5-1 TRBD1 NA
AISESNGGSTEAF TRBV10-3 NA once
ASSYGAGGFDYEQY TRBV6-5 NA NA
ASSIGTSGAYEQY TRBV4-1 TRBD2 NA
ASSNGRTSGSDTQY TRBV21-1 NA NA
ASYRGVGTDTQY TRBV5-1 TRBD1 few
ASSPSWQNTQY TRBV4-1 NA NA
ASSPRGDEQF TRBV18 NA NA
AWSPNQGYEQF TRBV30 NA NA
ASSLELAGGGIDTQY TRBV5-4 TRBD2 NA
ASSRVNTGELF TRBV6-6 NA NA
ASSLTESSYNEQF TRBV7-9 NA NA
SVVGAYEQY TRBV29-1 NA NA
ASSFGGGGGAETQY TRBV5-1 TRBD2 NA
SVPGLAYYNEQF TRBV29-1 TRBD2 NA
ASSLWGDEQF TRBV7-9 NA NA
SVVLDRGPITNTGELF TRBV29-1 TRBD1 NA
ASSKEAIPEGYT TRBV19 NA NA
ASSEGTPNYGYT TRBV10-2 NA few
ASSTGTAPTNEQF TRBV5-1 NA NA
ASRSDSESSYEQY TRBV6-6 NA NA
ASSLSTEGWGIGQPQH TRBV7-9 NA NA
ASNGHVELHRVYGYT TRBV19 NA NA
ASIREAGPASTYEQY TRBV10-2 NA NA
ASSPSGGTSGYNEQF TRBV9 TRBD2 NA
ASSTSSGRASNEQF TRBV11-2 TRBD2 NA
ASSLGTGGDEKLF TRBV6-6 TRBD1 NA
ASSYRQFYTGELF TRBV2 NA NA
ASSITSGSPYEQY TRBV19 TRBD2 NA
AWSTSGAQGKLF TRBV30 NA few
AWSGDSPNYGYT TRBV30 TRBD1 NA
ASSLTPAGPDTQY TRBV7-3 TRBD2 NA
ASRRQGTNTGELF TRBV7-9 TRBD1 NA
ASSLAKGAAGALQQF TRBV5-4 TRBD2 NA
AWSISRGFSNQPQH TRBV30 NA NA
ATRPLAVQGADTQY TRBV15 NA NA
ASGLAGYNEQF TRBV12-5 NA NA
ASSLTALEPYNEQF TRBV7-3 NA once
ASSLSRPSSRPF TRBV5-1 NA NA
ASSGTPAYEQY TRBV2 NA few
SVAGALSYEQY TRBV29-1 NA NA
ASSLGRKQGTHGDQY TRBV7-6 TRBD1 NA
ASSQDERHTQY TRBV14 NA NA
ASSPDGTGGEKLF TRBV18 TRBD1 NA
ASSLLFTGELF TRBV27 NA once
ASSQDRLAQF TRBV4-1 NA NA
ASRTSSTDTQY TRBV10-2 NA NA
ASSLREGPSTIY TRBV5-1 NA once
AWSTTGLNTEAF TRBV30 TRBD1 NA
ASSFRRGSSYNEQF TRBV11-2 NA NA
ASSRAGGIGELF TRBV7-2 TRBD2 NA